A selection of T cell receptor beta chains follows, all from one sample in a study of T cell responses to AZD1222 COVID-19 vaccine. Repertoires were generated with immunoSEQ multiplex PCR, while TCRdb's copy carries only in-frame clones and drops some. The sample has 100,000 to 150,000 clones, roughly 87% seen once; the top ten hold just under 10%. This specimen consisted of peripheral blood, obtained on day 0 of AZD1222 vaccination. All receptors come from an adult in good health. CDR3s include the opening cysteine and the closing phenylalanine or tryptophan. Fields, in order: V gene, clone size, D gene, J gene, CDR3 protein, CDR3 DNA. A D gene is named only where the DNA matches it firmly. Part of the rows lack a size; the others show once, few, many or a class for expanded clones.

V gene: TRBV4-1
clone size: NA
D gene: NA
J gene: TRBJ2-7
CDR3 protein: CASSHATRREQYF
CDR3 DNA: TGCGCCAGCAGCCATGCCACTAGGCGCGAGCAGTACTTC

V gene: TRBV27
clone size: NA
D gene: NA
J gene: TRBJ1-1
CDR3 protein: CASRSSRKGEAFF
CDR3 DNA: TGTGCCAGCAGGTCAAGCCGCAAGGGGGAAGCTTTCTTT

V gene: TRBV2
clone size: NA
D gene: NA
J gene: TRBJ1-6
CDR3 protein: CASSEEGLTGRAFGSPLHF
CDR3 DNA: TGTGCCAGCAGTGAAGAAGGCCTGACGGGCAGGGCGTTTGGTTCACCCCTCCACTTT

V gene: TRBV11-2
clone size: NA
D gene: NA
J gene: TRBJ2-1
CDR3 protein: CASSLGVWEVGEDEQFF
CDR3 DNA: TGTGCCAGCAGCTTAGGGGTTTGGGAGGTAGGCGAGGATGAGCAGTTCTTC

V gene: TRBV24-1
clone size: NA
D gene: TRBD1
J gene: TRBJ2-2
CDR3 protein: CATSGQGAPGELFF
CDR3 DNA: TGTGCCACCTCGGGACAGGGGGCCCCCGGGGAGCTGTTTTTT

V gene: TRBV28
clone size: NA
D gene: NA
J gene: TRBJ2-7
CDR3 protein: CASSLSRSGSYEQYF
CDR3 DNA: TGTGCCAGCAGTTTAAGTCGGAGCGGGTCCTACGAGCAGTACTTC

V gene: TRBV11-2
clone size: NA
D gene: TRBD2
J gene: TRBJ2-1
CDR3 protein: CASSPRGGLDYNEQFF
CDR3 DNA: TGTGCCAGCAGCCCGCGAGGGGGACTAGACTACAATGAGCAGTTCTTC

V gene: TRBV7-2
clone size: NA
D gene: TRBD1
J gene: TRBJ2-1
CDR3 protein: CASSLVSGTGGSNEQFF
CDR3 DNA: TGTGCCAGCAGCTTAGTAAGTGGGACAGGGGGTTCCAATGAGCAGTTCTTC

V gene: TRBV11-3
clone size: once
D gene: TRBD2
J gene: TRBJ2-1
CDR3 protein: CASSPRTSGNRANEQFF
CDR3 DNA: TGTGCCAGCAGCCCCCGGACTAGCGGGAATCGGGCCAATGAGCAGTTCTTC

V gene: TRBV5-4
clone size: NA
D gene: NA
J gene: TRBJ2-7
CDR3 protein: CASSLDVRVPEQYF
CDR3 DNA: TGTGCCAGCAGCTTGGATGTCAGGGTTCCCGAGCAGTACTTC

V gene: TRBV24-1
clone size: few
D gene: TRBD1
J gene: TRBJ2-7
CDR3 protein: CATSDPRDRVYEQYF
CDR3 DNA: TGTGCCACCAGTGATCCCAGGGACAGGGTCTACGAGCAGTACTTC

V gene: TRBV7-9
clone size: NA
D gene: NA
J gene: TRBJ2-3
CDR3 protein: CASSLALVGTDTQYF
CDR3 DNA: TGTGCCAGCAGCTTAGCCCTAGTCGGCACAGATACGCAGTATTTT

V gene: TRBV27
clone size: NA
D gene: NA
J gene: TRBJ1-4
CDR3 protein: CASSLGAGVLTNEKLFF
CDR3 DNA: TGTGCCAGCAGTTTAGGGGCAGGGGTGTTGACTAATGAAAAACTGTTTTTT

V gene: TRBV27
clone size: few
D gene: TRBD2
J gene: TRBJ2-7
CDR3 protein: CASSLERGSGEQYF
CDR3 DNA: TGTGCCAGCAGTTTAGAGCGGGGGAGCGGCGAGCAGTACTTC

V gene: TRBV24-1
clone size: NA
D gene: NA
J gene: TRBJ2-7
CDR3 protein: CATPIGPYEQYF
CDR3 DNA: TGTGCCACCCCGATCGGGCCCTACGAGCAGTACTTC

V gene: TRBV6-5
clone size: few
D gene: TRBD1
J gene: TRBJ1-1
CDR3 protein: CASSYGGTGGTEAFF
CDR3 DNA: TGTGCCAGCAGTTACGGGGGGACAGGGGGTACTGAAGCTTTCTTT

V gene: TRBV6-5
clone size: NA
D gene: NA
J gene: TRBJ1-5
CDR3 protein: CASSHRVDQPQHF
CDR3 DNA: TGTGCCAGCAGCCACAGGGTGGACCAGCCCCAGCATTTT

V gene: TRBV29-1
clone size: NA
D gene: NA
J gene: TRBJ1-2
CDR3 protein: CSDHKPSGGYTF
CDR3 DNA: TGCAGCGACCATAAGCCTTCGGGAGGCTACACCTTC

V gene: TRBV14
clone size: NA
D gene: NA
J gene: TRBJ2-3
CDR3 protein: CASSHTSDTQYF
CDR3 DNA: TGTGCCAGCAGCCACACGTCGGATACGCAGTATTTT

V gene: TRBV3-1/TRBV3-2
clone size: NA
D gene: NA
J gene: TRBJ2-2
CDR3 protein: CASSQLKDKNTGELFF
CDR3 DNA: TGTGCCAGCAGCCAGTTGAAGGATAAGAACACCGGGGAGCTGTTTTTT

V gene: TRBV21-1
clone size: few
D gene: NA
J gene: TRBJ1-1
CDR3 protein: CASSVRDNSAENTEAFF
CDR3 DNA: TGTGCCAGCAGCGTGCGGGACAACTCCGCGGAGAACACTGAAGCTTTCTTT

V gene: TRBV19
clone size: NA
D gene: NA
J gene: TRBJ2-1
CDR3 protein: CASSIDWSTGVNEQFF
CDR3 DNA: TGTGCCAGTAGTATAGATTGGAGTACAGGAGTCAATGAGCAGTTCTTC

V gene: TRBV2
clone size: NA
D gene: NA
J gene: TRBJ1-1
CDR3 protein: CASSYEVEAFF
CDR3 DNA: TGTGCCAGCAGCTACGAAGTTGAAGCTTTCTTT

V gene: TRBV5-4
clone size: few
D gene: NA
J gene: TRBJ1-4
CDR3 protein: CASSPGDTDEKLFF
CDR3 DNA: TGTGCCAGCAGTCCTGGGGACACGGATGAAAAACTGTTTTTT

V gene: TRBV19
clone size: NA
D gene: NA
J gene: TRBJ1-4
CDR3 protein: CASSSSQEGREKLFF
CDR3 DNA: TGTGCCAGTAGTTCCTCACAGGAGGGACGTGAAAAACTGTTTTTT

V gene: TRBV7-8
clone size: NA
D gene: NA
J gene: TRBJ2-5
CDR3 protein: CASSLERTVKETQYF
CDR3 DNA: TGTGCCAGCAGCTTAGAGCGGACTGTAAAAGAGACCCAGTACTTC

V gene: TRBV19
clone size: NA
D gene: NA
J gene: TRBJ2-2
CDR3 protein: CASSRSHTGELFF
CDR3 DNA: TGTGCCAGTAGTCGGTCGCACACCGGGGAGCTGTTTTTT

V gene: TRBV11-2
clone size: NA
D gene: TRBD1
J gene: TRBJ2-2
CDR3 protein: CASSSGTGELFF
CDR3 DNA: TGTGCCAGCAGCTCAGGGACAGGGGAACTGTTTTTT

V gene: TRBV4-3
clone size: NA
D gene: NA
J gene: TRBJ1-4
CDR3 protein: CASSQASGTGNEKLFF
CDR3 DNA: TGCGCCAGCAGCCAAGCCTCCGGGACGGGTAATGAAAAACTGTTTTTT

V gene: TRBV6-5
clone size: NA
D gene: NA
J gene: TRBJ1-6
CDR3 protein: CASSYPGKSPLHF
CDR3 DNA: TGTGCCAGCAGTTACCCGGGCAAATCACCCCTCCACTTT

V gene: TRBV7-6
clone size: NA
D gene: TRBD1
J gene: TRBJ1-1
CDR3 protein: CASSRIWDSMNTEAFF
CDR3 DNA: TGTGCCAGCAGCCGTATATGGGACAGTATGAACACTGAAGCTTTCTTT

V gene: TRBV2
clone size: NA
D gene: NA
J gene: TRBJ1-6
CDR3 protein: CASAGVKSSYNSPLHF
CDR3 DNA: TGTGCCAGCGCAGGCGTAAAAAGCTCCTATAATTCACCCCTCCACTTT

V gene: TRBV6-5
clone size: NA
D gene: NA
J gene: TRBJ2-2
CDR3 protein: CASSYGDTNTGELFF
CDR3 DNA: TGTGCCAGCAGTTACGGGGACACGAACACCGGGGAGCTGTTTTTT

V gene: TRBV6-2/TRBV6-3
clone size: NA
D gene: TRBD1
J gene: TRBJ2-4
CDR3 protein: CASSYLDREYNRYF
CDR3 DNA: TGTGCCAGCAGTTATCTCGACAGGGAGTACAACCGGTACTTC

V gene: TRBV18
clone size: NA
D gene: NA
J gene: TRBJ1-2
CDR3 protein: CASSPKRQDYGYTF
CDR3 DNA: TGTGCCAGCTCACCAAAACGACAAGACTATGGCTACACCTTC

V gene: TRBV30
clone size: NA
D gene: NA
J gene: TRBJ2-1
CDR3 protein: CAWSVRGGTRGEQFF
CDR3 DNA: TGTGCCTGGAGTGTACGTGGGGGAACCCGAGGTGAGCAGTTCTTC

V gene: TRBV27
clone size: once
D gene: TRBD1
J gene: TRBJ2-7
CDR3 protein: CASSLSIAGGSYEQYF
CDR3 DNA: TGTGCCAGCAGTTTATCGATAGCAGGGGGCTCCTACGAGCAGTACTTC

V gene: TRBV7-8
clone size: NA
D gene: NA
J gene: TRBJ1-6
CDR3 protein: CASSLSLGYNSPLHF
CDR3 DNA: TGTGCCAGCAGCCTAAGTTTGGGCTATAATTCACCCCTCCACTTT

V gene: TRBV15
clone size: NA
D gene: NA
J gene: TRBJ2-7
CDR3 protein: CATGEGRGYEQYF
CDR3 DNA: TGTGCCACCGGAGAGGGGCGGGGTTACGAGCAGTACTTC

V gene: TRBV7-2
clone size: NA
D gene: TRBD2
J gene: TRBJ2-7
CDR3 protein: CASSPRGGTYEQYF
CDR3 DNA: TGTGCCAGCAGCCCCCGCGGGGGTACCTACGAGCAGTACTTC

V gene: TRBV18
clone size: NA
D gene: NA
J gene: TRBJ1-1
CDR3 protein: CASSPLENTEAFF
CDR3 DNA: TGTGCCAGCTCACCATTAGAGAACACTGAAGCTTTCTTT

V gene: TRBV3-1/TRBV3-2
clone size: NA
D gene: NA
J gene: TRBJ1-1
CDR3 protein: CASSQGGAAEAFF
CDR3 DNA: TGTGCCAGCAGCCAAGGTGGTGCCGCTGAAGCTTTCTTT

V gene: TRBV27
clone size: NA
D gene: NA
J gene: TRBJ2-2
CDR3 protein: CASSFRVSNTGELFF
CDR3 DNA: TGTGCCAGCAGTTTCAGGGTGTCTAACACCGGGGAGCTGTTTTTT

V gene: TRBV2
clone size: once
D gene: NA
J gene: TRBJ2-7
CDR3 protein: CASSRDLSSYEQYF
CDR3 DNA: TGTGCCAGCAGCCGGGACCTGAGCTCCTACGAGCAGTACTTC

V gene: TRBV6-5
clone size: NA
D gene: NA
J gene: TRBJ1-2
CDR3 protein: CASTSSRYGYTF
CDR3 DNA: TGTGCCAGCACCAGTAGCCGGTATGGCTACACCTTC

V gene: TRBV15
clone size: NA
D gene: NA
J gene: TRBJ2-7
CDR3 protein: CATSGGLRSSYEQYF
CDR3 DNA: TGTGCCACCAGCGGAGGACTACGCTCCTCCTACGAGCAGTACTTC

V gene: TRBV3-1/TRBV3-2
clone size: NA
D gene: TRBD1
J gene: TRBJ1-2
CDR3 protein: CASSNWGQGHGYTF
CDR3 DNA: TGTGCCAGCAGCAACTGGGGACAGGGCCATGGCTACACCTTC

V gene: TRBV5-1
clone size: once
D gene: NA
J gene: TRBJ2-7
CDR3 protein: CASSYIPGTATYEQYF
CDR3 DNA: TGCGCCAGCAGCTATATACCGGGTACAGCGACCTACGAGCAGTACTTC

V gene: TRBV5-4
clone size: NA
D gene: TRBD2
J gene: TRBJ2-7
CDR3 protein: CASSPGGGSGVAYEQYF
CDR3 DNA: TGTGCCAGCAGCCCGGGGGGAGGTAGCGGAGTAGCCTACGAGCAGTACTTC

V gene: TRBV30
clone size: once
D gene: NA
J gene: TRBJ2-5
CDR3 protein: CAWRPAPAQETQYF
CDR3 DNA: TGTGCCTGGAGGCCGGCCCCGGCACAAGAGACCCAGTACTTC

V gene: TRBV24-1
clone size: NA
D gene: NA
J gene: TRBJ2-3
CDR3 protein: CATSDLVWGTDTQYF
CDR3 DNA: TGTGCCACCAGTGATTTAGTATGGGGTACAGATACGCAGTATTTT

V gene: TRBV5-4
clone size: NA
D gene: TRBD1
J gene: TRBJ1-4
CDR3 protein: CASSQGQGNEKLFF
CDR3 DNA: TGTGCCAGCAGCCAAGGACAGGGTAATGAAAAACTGTTTTTT

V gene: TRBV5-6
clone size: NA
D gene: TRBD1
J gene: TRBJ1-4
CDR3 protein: CASSFRSTGTNEKLFF
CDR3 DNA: TGTGCCAGCAGCTTTCGGTCGACAGGGACAAATGAAAAACTGTTTTTT

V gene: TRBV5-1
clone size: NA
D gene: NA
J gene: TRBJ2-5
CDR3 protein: CASSTGLAQETQYF
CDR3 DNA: TGCGCCAGCAGCACCGGGCTTGCCCAAGAGACCCAGTACTTC

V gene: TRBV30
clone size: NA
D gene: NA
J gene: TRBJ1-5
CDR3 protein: CAWSVHASGGQPQHF
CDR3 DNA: TGTGCCTGGAGTGTCCACGCCTCAGGCGGTCAGCCCCAGCATTTT